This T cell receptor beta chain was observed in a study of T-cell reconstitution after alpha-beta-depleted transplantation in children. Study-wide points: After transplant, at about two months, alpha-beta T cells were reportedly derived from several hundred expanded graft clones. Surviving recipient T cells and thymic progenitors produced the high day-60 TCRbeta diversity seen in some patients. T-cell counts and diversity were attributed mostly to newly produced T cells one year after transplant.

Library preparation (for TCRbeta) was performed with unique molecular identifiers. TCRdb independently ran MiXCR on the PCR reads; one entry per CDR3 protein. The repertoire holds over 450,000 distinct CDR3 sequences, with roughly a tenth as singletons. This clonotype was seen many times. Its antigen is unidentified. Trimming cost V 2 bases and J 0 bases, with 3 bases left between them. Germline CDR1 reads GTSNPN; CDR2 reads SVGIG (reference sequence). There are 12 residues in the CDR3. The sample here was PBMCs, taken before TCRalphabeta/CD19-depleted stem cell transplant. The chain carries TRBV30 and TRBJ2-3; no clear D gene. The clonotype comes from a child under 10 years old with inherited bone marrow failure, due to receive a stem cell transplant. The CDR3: CAWSYSTDTQYF. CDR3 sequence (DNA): TGTGCCTGGAGTTACAGCACAGATACGCAGTATTTT.